This TCR beta chain came from a study of blood T cell repertoires in COVID-19. Study summary: Specimens from acute and convalescent COVID-19 originated in the United States, Italy and Spain. T cells, B-cell-depleted T cells, or PBMCs provided the cDNA or gDNA that served as material.

Libraries were prepared by immunoSEQ multiplex PCR; TCRdb keeps only in-frame clonotypes and omits some of them. Here the sample spans 86,000 or so clones, roughly 80% being singletons. This clonotype originated in a man in his 70s with acute or convalescent COVID-19. Sequencing was done on a sample of peripheral blood.

CDR3 DNA sequence: TGTGCCAGCATGCGCGGAAGGGGAACTAATGAAAAACTGTTTTTT. It codes for CASMRGRGTNEKLFF. This sequence joins TRBV2 and TRBJ1-4; D might be TRBD1 (5 bases). CDR3 length: 15 residues. Germline CDR1 reads SNHLY; CDR2 reads FYNNEI. Trimming pared 7 bases from V and 1 base from J, leaving 13 bases between. Combining the CDR3 with reference TRBV2 and TRBJ1-4 gives the whole variable domain EPEVTQTPSHQVTQMGQEVILRCVPISNHLYFYWYRQILGQKVEFLVSFYNNEISEKSEIFDDQFSVERPDGSNFTLKIRSTKLEDSAMYFCASMRGRGTNEKLFFGSGTQLSVL.